One and the same sample provided the 10 T cell receptor beta chains below, sequenced in a study of T cells expressing NK-cell markers. TCRdb re-called the 5' RACE reads and gives one entry per CDR3 protein, without DNA. Its clone listing holds 150,000 to 200,000 distinct CDR3 sequences. The sample comprised blood T cells: a sorted CD56 or NKG2C T cell subset, CD4+ or CD8+ T cells, or bulk PBMC T cells (not recorded which). Source of these receptors: a woman between 18 and 70 years old in good health.

The chain has TRBV7-2 and TRBJ2-2; checking the TCRdb D call of TRBD2 is not possible without DNA. Germline V CDR1 and CDR2: SGHTA, FQGNSA. This CDR3 region has 16 residues. The CDR3: CASSLGSSIFTGELFF.

V is TRBV5-1 and J is TRBJ2-7; TCRdb returns TRBD2, unconfirmable since there is no DNA. Germline values: CDR1 SGHRS, CDR2 YFSETQ. CDR3 length equals 13 residues. CDR3 sequence reads: CASSPSRDYEQYF.

The chain has TRBV5-5 and TRBJ1-4. Germline V CDR1 and CDR2: SGHKS, YYEKEE (reference sequence). The CDR3 is 16 residues long. CDR3 in amino acids: CASSLAITDGWEKLFF.

The V and J genes are TRBV5-4 and TRBJ2-3; the TCRdb D gene call, TRBD1, has no DNA to confirm it. The CDR3 is 15 residues long. Germline CDR1 is SGHNT and CDR2 is YYREEE (reference sequence). CDR3 region: CASSFGGLGTDTQYF.

The CDR3 loop reads CASTYLIRDYGYTF. The chain links TRBV2 to TRBJ1-2. Germline CDR1 and CDR2: SNHLY and FYNNEI. CDR3 length equals 14 residues.

V gene TRBV5-1 combines with J gene TRBJ1-2; no DNA is available, so the TRBD1 call from TCRdb remains unchecked. CDR1 and CDR2 (germline): SGHRS, YFSETQ. The CDR3 consists of 12 residues. CDR3 sequence reads: CASSVDRDGYTF.

This sequence joins TRBV5-1 and TRBJ2-1; TCRdb names TRBD1, which stays unverified in the absence of DNA. Germline CDR1 and CDR2: SGHRS and YFSETQ. This CDR3 spans 14 amino acids. CDR3 sequence reads: CASSFGTNRGEQFF.

The rearrangement uses TRBV5-1 and TRBJ2-3. The CDR3 spans 14 residues. Germline V gene data show CDR1 as SGHRS and CDR2 as YFSETQ. The CDR3 loop is CASSPDHPTDTQYF.

This sequence joins TRBV9 and TRBJ2-3; as DNA is missing, the TRBD1 call by TCRdb cannot be tested. The CDR3 is 14 amino acids. Germline V gene lookup returns CDR1 SGDLS and CDR2 YYNGEE. The CDR3 here is CASSVASRADTQYF.

The V and J genes are TRBV6-5 and TRBJ2-2; TCRdb reports TRBD1, a call that lacks DNA to check it against. There are 16 residues in the CDR3. Germline V gene data show CDR1 as MNHEY and CDR2 as SVGAGI. The CDR3 sequence: CASSYSAQGFTGELFF.